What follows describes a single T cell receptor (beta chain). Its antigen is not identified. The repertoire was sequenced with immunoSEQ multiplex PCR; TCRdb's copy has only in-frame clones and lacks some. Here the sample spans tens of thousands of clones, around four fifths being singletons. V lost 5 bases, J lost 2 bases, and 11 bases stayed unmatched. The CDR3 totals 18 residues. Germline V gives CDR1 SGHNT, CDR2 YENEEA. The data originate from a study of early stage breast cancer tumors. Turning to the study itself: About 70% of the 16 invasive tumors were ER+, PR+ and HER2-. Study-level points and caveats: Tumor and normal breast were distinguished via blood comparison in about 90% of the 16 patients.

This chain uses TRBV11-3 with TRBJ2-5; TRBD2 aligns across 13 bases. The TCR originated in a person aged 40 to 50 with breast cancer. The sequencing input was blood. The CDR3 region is CASSPHSGLAGNQETQYF. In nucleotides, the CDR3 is TGTGCCAGCAGCCCCCACTCGGGACTAGCGGGAAATCAAGAGACCCAGTACTTC.